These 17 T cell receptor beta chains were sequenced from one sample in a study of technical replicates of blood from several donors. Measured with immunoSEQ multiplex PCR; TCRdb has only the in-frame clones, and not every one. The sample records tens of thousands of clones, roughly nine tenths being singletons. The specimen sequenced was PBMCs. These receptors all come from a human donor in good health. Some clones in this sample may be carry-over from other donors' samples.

CDR3 DNA: TGTGCCAGCAGCTCGAGAGGACACTCCTCCTACAATGAGCAGTTCTTC. Translated: CASSSRGHSSYNEQFF. This chain joins TRBV7-8 and TRBJ2-1; D may be TRBD1 (5 bases). The CDR3 is 16 residues long. Germline V gene sequence: CDR1 SGHVS, CDR2 FQNEAQ. The V end was cut by 4 bases, the J end by 0 bases, with 13 bases between.

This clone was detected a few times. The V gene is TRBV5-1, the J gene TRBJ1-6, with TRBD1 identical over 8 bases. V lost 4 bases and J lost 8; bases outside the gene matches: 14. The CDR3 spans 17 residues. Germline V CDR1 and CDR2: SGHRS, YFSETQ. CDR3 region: CASSLGPGQATYSPLHF. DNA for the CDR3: TGCGCCAGCAGCCTCGGACCGGGACAGGCTACCTATTCACCCCTCCACTTT.

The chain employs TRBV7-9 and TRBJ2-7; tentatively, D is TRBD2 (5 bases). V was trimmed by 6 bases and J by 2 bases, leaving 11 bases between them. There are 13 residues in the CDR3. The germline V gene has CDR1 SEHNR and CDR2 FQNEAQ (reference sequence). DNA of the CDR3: TGTGCCAGCAGTCCCGTCGGGACCTACGAGCAGTACTTC. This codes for CASSPVGTYEQYF.

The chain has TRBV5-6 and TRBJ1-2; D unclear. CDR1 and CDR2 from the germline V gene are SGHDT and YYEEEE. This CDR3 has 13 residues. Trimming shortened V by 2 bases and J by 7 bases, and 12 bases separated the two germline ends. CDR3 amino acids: CASSFKELGGYTF. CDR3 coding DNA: TGTGCCAGCAGCTTTAAGGAACTAGGTGGCTACACCTTC.

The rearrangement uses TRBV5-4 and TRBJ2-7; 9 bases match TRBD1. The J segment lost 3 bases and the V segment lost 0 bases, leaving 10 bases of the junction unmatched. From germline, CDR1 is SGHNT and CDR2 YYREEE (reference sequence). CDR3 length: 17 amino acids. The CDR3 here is CASSLGAPGQGNYEQYF. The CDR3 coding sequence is TGTGCCAGCAGCTTGGGGGCCCCGGGACAGGGCAACTACGAGCAGTACTTC.

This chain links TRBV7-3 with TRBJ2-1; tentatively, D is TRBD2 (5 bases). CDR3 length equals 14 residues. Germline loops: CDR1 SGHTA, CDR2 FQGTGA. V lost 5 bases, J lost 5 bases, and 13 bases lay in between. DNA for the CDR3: TGTGCCAGCAGCGAAATGGCGGGCCACAATGAGCAGTTCTTC. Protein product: CASSEMAGHNEQFF.

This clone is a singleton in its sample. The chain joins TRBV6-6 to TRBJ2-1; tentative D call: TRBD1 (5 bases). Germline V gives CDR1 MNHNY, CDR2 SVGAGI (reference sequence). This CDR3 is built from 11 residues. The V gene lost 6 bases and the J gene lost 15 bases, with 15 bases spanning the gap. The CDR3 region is CASSPDKVAFF. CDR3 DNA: TGTGCCAGCAGCCCGGACAAAGTCGCGTTCTTC.

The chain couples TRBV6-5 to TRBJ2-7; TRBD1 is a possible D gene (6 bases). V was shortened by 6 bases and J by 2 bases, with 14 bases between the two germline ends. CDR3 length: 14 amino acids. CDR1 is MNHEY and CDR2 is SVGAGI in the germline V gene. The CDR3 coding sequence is TGTGCCAGCAGCCGTACCGGGACACCCTACGAGCAGTACTTC. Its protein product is CASSRTGTPYEQYF.

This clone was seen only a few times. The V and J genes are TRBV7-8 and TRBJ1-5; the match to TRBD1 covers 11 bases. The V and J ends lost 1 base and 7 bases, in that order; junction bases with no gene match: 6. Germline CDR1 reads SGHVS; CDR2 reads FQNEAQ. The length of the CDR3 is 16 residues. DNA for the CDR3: TGTGCCAGCAGCTTAGTGGACAGGGGGCTGGGGCAGCCCCAGCATTTT. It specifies CASSLVDRGLGQPQHF.

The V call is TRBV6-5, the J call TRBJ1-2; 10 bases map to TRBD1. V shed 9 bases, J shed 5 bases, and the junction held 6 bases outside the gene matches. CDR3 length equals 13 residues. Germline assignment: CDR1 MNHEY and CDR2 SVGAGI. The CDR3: CASRQGAGYGYTF. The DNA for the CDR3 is TGTGCCAGTCGACAGGGGGCTGGGTATGGCTACACCTTC.

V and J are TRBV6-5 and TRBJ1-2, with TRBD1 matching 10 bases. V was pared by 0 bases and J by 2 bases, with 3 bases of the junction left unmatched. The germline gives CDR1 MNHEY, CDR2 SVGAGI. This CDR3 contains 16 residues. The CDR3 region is CASSYSMGQGNYGYTF. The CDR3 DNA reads TGTGCCAGCAGTTACTCGATGGGACAGGGGAACTATGGCTACACCTTC.

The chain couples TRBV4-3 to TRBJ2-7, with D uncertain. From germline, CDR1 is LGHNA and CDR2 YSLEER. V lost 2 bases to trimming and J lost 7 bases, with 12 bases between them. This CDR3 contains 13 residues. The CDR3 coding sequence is TGCGCCAGCAGCCAATCAGAGGCCGGGGAGCAGTACTTC. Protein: CASSQSEAGEQYF.

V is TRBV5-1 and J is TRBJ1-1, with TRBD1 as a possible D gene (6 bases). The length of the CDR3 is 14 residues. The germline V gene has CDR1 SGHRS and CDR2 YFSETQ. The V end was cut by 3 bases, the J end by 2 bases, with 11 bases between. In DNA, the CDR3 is TGCGCCAGCAGCTCCGGGGGGCCTAACACTGAAGCTTTCTTT. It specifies CASSSGGPNTEAFF.

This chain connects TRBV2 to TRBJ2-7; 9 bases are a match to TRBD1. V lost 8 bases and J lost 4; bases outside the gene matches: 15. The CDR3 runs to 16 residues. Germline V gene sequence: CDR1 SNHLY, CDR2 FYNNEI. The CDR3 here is CASWGQGSLPTYEQYF. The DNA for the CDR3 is TGTGCCAGCTGGGGACAGGGTTCCCTTCCGACATACGAGCAGTACTTC.

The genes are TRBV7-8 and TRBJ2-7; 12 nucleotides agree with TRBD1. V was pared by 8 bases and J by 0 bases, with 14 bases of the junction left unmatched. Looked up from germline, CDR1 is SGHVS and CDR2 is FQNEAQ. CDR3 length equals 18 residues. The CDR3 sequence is CASGFPGQGALYSYEQYF. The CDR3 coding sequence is TGTGCCAGCGGATTCCCGGGACAGGGGGCCCTTTACTCCTACGAGCAGTACTTC. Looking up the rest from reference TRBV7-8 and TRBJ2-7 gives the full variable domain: GAGVSQSPRYKVAKRGQDVALRCDPISGHVSLFWYQQALGQGPEFLTYFQNEAQLDKSGLPSDRFFAERPEGSVSTLKIQRTQQEDSAVYLCASGFPGQGALYSYEQYFGPGTRLTVT.

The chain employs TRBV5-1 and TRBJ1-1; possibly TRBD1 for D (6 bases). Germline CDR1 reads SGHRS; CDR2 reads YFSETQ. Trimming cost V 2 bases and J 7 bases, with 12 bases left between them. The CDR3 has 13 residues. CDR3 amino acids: CASSFGTQIEAFF. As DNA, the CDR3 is TGCGCCAGCAGCTTCGGGACACAGATTGAAGCTTTCTTT. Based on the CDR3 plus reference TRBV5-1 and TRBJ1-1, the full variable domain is KAGVTQTPRYLIKTRGQQVTLSCSPISGHRSVSWYQQTPGQGLQFLFEYFSETQRNKGNFPGRFSGRQFSNSRSEMNVSTLELGDSALYLCASSFGTQIEAFFGQGTRLTVV.

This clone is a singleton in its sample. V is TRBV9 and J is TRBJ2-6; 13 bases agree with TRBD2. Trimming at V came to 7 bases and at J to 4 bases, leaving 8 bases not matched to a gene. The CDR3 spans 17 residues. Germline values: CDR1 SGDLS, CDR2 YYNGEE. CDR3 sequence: CASGGLAGVGGANVLTF. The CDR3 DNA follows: TGTGCCAGCGGTGGACTAGCGGGAGTGGGCGGGGCCAACGTCCTGACTTTC.